This paragraph reports one T cell receptor (beta chain). What antigen it recognizes has not been identified. No much larger clone exists at a distance of one base, and base qualities are not known. This sample stems from a study of blood T cell repertoires in COVID-19 (dated by TCRdb to 2019 to 2021). Broadly, across the study: Collaborator samples came from the United States, Italy and Spain and covered acute and convalescent phases of COVID-19. The repertoires were released in a freely available public database intended as a resource for research on the immune response to SARS-CoV-2. Samples came from the ongoing ImmuneRACE study (first 160 participants) plus 1,254 subjects from 6 global collaborators. The sample metadata nearly always contained a de-identified subject ID, COVID-19 status, age in years and sex. The dataset comprised deeply sampled blood TCRbeta repertoires from subjects exposed to, actively infected with, or recovered from COVID-19. Where available, HLA class I and class II types were taken from metadata supplied by the sample provider and were not determined by assay-based typing. The prospective study material was composed of cDNA or gDNA derived from T cells, B-cell-depleted T cells, or PBMCs.

Overall study results and their limits: Clinical and demographic metadata were provided uncurated, with the amount varying by source and participant.

One collaborating source in Seattle enrolled patients during active infection and followed them longitudinally through the course of disease. Whole blood was collected in K2EDTA tubes by collaborating institutions according to the institutions' own protocols. Collaborator samples were shipped for TCRbeta analysis as frozen whole blood, isolated PBMCs, or DNA extracted from either sample type. TCRbeta CDR3 regions were amplified from genomic DNA using the immunoSEQ Assay, a bias-controlled multiplex PCR. In the source study's methods: The number of nucleated cells in each sample was estimated from the amplification of reference gene primers within the assay. Sequence reads were collapsed and filtered to measure the absolute abundance of every unique TCRbeta CDR3 rearrangement. For each sample, productive Simpson clonality was calculated as the square root of Simpson's diversity index across productive rearrangements. TCRdb took over this immuneACCESS table, retaining in-frame rearrangements with V and J assigned. Such tables are incomplete; in checked studies, under half of the missing clones stem from an unresolved V gene, and the remainder is unexplained. That table is the source of V, J and clone size, and D and trimming were worked out from the DNA. Recorded for this sample are around 340,000 clones; roughly 87% of them occurred a single time. Over 3.5% of the sample is in the top ten clones.

The source is a woman in her fifties or sixties with COVID-19, enrolled during active disease. The specimen was peripheral blood.

DNA sequence: TGTGCCAGCAGCCAAGCGGCACAGGCAACTAATGAAAAACTGTTTTTT. Its translation is CASSQAAQATNEKLFF. Rearrangement joined TRBV4-2 to TRBJ1-4, with TRBD1 as a weak D call on 5 bases. Trimming removed 1 base from V and 0 bases from J, leaving 9 bases between the germline ends. Taken from cysteine to phenylalanine, the CDR3 has 16 residues. Only the CDR3 portion is preserved as DNA: 48 bases, with reading frame beginning at the first base. CDR1 and CDR2 (LGHNA, YNFKEQ) derive from the germline V gene.